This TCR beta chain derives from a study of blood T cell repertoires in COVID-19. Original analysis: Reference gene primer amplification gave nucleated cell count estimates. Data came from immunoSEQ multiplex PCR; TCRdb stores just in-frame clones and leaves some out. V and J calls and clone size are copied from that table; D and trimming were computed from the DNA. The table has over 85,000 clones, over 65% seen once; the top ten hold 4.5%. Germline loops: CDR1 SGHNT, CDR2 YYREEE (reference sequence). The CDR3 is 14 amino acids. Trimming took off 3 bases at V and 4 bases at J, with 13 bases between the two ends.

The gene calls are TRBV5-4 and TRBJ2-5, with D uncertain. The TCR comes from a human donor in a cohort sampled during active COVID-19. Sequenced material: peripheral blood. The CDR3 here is CASSWKQFTETQYF. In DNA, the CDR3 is TGTGCCAGCAGCTGGAAACAGTTCACAGAGACCCAGTACTTC. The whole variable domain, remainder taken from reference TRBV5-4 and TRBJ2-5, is ETGVTQSPTHLIKTRGQQVTLRCSSQSGHNTVSWYQQALGQGPQFIFQYYREEENGRGNFPPRFSGLQFPNYSSELNVNALELDDSALYLCASSWKQFTETQYFGPGTRLLVL.